This T cell receptor beta chain comes out of a study of cytomegalovirus exposure and HLA in healthy donors. Whole-study findings and limits: Across donors, presence/absence analyses took sequencing depth to be roughly uniform.

Comment on this clone: Its specificity is not known.

There are 18 residues in the CDR3. Losses at the gene ends were 4 bases for V and 2 bases for J; bases not matched to a gene: 14. The germline gives CDR1 SGHTS, CDR2 YDEGEE. In the PCR, 60 Vbeta and 13 Jbeta primers were used. Original handling: In a later analysis, around 10 million of 75 million to 90 million unique beta chains occurred in at least two donors. The data were produced by immunoSEQ multiplex PCR, yet TCRdb's version contains in-frame clones alone and is incomplete. V, J and clone size were drawn from that table, and D and trimming were deduced from the DNA. In the table there are under 200,000 clones, around 80% of which are singletons.

The chain joins TRBV5-8 to TRBJ2-2; 7 nucleotides line up with TRBD1. The origin of this receptor is a woman under 30 in good health and CMV-seronegative. Sequencing was performed on PBMCs. CDR3 loop: CASSETGFKNTNTGELFF. CDR3 in DNA: TGTGCCAGCAGCGAGACAGGGTTCAAGAACACAAACACCGGGGAGCTGTTTTTT.